These T cell receptor beta chains were read from a single sample in a study of T cell responses to AZD1222 COVID-19 vaccine. Sequencing used immunoSEQ multiplex PCR; TCRdb keeps in-frame clones, though not all of them. Of over 100,000 clones in the sample, around 90% were seen once. The sequenced sample was peripheral blood, obtained on day 0 of AZD1222 vaccination. These receptors were obtained from an adult in good health. CDR3s include the opening cysteine and the closing phenylalanine or tryptophan. Each record gives: D gene, CDR3 length, J gene, V gene, CDR3 protein, CDR3 DNA. A D gene is named only where the DNA matches it firmly.

TRBD1	15	TRBJ2-5	TRBV3-1/TRBV3-2	CASSRGEQGVGTQYF	TGTGCCAGCAGCCGCGGCGAACAGGGGGTGGGGACCCAGTACTTC
TRBD1	17	TRBJ2-2	TRBV19	CASSPRDRGRNTGELFF	TGTGCCAGTAGTCCCAGGGACAGGGGGCGAAACACCGGGGAGCTGTTTTTT
TRBD1	15	TRBJ1-5	TRBV19	CASTTRDRGHQPQHF	TGTGCCAGTACCACAAGGGACAGGGGACATCAGCCCCAGCATTTT
TRBD2	15	TRBJ2-1	TRBV29-1	CSVRGGGASYNEQFF	TGCAGCGTGCGCGGCGGGGGGGCCTCCTACAATGAGCAGTTCTTC
.	12	TRBJ1-5	TRBV20-1	CSASRRYQPQHF	TGCAGTGCTAGTAGGCGGTATCAGCCCCAGCATTTT
.	11	TRBJ2-2	TRBV9	CASGSAGELFF	TGTGCCAGCGGGTCCGCCGGGGAGCTGTTTTTT
TRBD1	13	TRBJ1-1	TRBV28	CASRTGGRTEAFF	TGTGCCAGCAGGACAGGGGGACGAACTGAAGCTTTCTTT
.	13	TRBJ2-1	TRBV7-3	CASSLWTNNEQFF	TGTGCCAGCAGCCTCTGGACCAACAATGAGCAGTTCTTC
.	13	TRBJ1-2	TRBV19	CASSPHRSRGYTF	TGTGCCAGTAGTCCCCACAGGTCTCGGGGCTACACCTTC
TRBD1	15	TRBJ2-1	TRBV5-1	CASSTGQGTYNEQFF	TGCGCCAGCAGCACGGGACAGGGAACCTACAATGAGCAGTTCTTC
.	14	TRBJ1-1	TRBV14	CASSQVDPYTEAFF	TGTGCCAGCAGCCAAGTCGATCCGTACACTGAAGCTTTCTTT
.	13	TRBJ2-7	TRBV7-3	CASSFAGSYEQYF	TGTGCCAGCAGCTTCGCCGGCTCCTACGAGCAGTACTTC
TRBD1	15	TRBJ1-2	TRBV5-1	CASSPGGQGVYGYTF	TGCGCCAGCAGCCCTGGTGGACAGGGGGTCTATGGCTACACCTTC